These 17 T cell receptor beta chains originate from one sample sequenced in a study of CD8+ T cells in alopecia areata. Following RNA extraction, reverse transcription yielded cDNA that acted as the sequencing template. Profiled with immunoSEQ multiplex PCR; TCRdb holds only in-frame clones, not every one. The data show 200,000 to 250,000 clones, with 64% seen just once and around 4.3% held by the top ten. Treatment here: oral pan-JAK inhibitor, 5-10 mg twice daily. The sample consisted of CD4+ T cells sorted from blood, taken at week 4, from a patient treated with tofacitinib. These receptors came from a human donor with alopecia areata.

The rearrangement uses TRBV30 and TRBJ2-3, with D maybe TRBD2 (6 bases). Germline CDR1 reads GTSNPN; CDR2 reads SVGIG (reference sequence). V dropped 4 bases and J dropped 3 bases, with 17 bases sitting between them. The CDR3 runs to 15 residues. CDR3 DNA sequence: TGTGCCTGGATATCTTGGGCAGGGACTACAGATACGCAGTATTTT. The encoded protein is CAWISWAGTTDTQYF.

V is TRBV30 and J is TRBJ2-3, with D uncertain. The CDR3 has 14 amino acids. V lost 4 bases to trimming and J lost 2 bases, with 13 bases between them. Germline lookup yields CDR1 GTSNPN and CDR2 SVGIG (reference sequence). CDR3 in amino acids: CAWKNVGNTDTQYF. CDR3 in DNA: TGTGCCTGGAAAAATGTGGGTAACACAGATACGCAGTATTTT. Supplemented by reference TRBV30 and TRBJ2-3, the full variable domain reads SQTIHQWPATLVQPVGSPLSLECTVEGTSNPNLYWYRQAAGRGLQLLFYSVGIGQISSEVPQNLSASRPQDRQFILSSKKLLLSDSGFYLCAWKNVGNTDTQYFGPGTRLTVL.

The CDR3 here is CASSSKDRDYGYTF. The CDR3 DNA is TGTGCCAGCAGCTCTAAGGACAGGGACTATGGCTACACCTTC. V is TRBV5-6 and J is TRBJ1-2, with 8 nucleotides matching TRBD1. Losses at the gene ends were 3 bases for V and 3 bases for J; bases not matched to a gene: 4. This CDR3 comprises 14 residues. The germline CDR1 and CDR2 sequences are SGHDT and YYEEEE.

The chain couples TRBV10-3 to TRBJ2-7, with 7 bases lining up with TRBD2. CDR3 size: 13 residues. V dropped 4 bases and J dropped 4; count of bases not matched to a gene: 4. Germline CDR1 and CDR2: ENHRY and SYGVKD. In DNA, the CDR3 is TGTGCCATCAGTGGCGGGGGACCGTACGAGCAGTACTTC. Translating it yields CAISGGGPYEQYF.

The chain employs TRBV5-4 and TRBJ2-5, with 13 bases fitting TRBD2. Losses at the gene ends were 4 bases for V and 1 base for J; bases not matched to a gene: 4. CDR3 length: 16 residues. CDR1 is SGHNT, CDR2 YYREEE, per germline (reference sequence). In nucleotides, the CDR3 is TGTGCCAGCAGCCAGACTAGCGGGGGGCCCCAAGAGACCCAGTACTTC. Residues: CASSQTSGGPQETQYF.

The rearrangement links TRBV30 to TRBJ2-5; 9 bases map to TRBD2. Germline V lookup: CDR1 GTSNPN, CDR2 SVGIG (reference sequence). The CDR3 is made up of 15 amino acids. V trimming: 1 base; J trimming: 2 bases; junction bases outside the gene matches: 5. The CDR3 DNA follows: TGTGCCTGGAGTGAGCGGGGGGAGCAGCAAGAGACCCAGTACTTC. This encodes CAWSERGEQQETQYF.

The chain uses TRBV19 and TRBJ1-1, with a tentative D call TRBD1 (5 bases). Per germline, CDR1 LNHDA and CDR2 SQIVND (reference sequence). This CDR3 is 15 amino acids long. The V end was cut by 8 bases, the J end by 4 bases, with 20 bases between. CDR3 sequence (DNA): TGTGCCAGTGCCCTTCCCGGCAGGGCTACCACTGAAGCTTTCTTT. This gives the protein CASALPGRATTEAFF.

CDR3 residues: CASRSPGQGSTEAFF. CDR3 DNA: TGTGCCAGCAGGTCTCCGGGACAGGGGAGCACTGAAGCTTTCTTT. The genes are TRBV11-2 and TRBJ1-1; 10 bases match TRBD1. The germline V gene encodes CDR1 SGHAT and CDR2 FQNNGV. This CDR3 has 15 residues. Trimming cost V 6 bases and J 4 bases; bases outside gene matches: 8.

The CDR3 region has the DNA TGCGCCAGCAGCCCCCCAACAGGGGTGAACATTCAGTACTTC. Protein product: CASSPPTGVNIQYF. The J gene is TRBJ2-4, the V gene TRBV5-1; 7 bases match TRBD1. Per the germline V gene, CDR1 is SGHRS and CDR2 is YFSETQ. The V and J ends lost 4 bases and 7 bases, in that order; junction bases with no gene match: 8. This CDR3 spans 14 amino acids.

The chain has TRBV14 and TRBJ1-4; the D is unclear. CDR3 length equals 12 residues. Germline V CDR1 and CDR2: SGHDN, FVKESK. Trimming pared 0 bases from V and 8 bases from J, leaving 4 bases between. The CDR3 loop reads CASSQEREKLFF. As DNA, the CDR3 is TGTGCCAGCAGCCAAGAACGGGAAAAACTGTTTTTT.

V usage is TRBV29-1 and J usage is TRBJ1-2, with no clear D. V was cut by 7 bases and J by 1 base, with 22 bases left in between. The CDR3 sequence is 16 residues long. Germline V gene lookup returns CDR1 SQVTM and CDR2 ANQGSEA. The CDR3 region has the DNA TGCAGCGCCGTAATCATTCCGAAAGTGGGTAACTATGGCTACACCTTC. It specifies CSAVIIPKVGNYGYTF. The full variable domain, rest sourced from reference TRBV29-1 and TRBJ1-2, is SAVISQKPSRDICQRGTSLTIQCQVDSQVTMMFWYRQQPGQSLTLIATANQGSEATYESGFVIDKFPISRPNLTFSTLTVSNMSPEDSSIYLCSAVIIPKVGNYGYTFGSGTRLTVV.

This clone was recorded a few times. This sequence joins TRBV29-1 and TRBJ2-1, with TRBD2 identical over 7 bases. The CDR3 runs 14 residues. CDR1 and CDR2 (germline): SQVTM, ANQGSEA. Losses at the gene ends were 6 bases for V and 9 bases for J; bases not matched to a gene: 14. The CDR3 sequence: CSVSVAGPRGEQFF. The CDR3 nucleotides read TGCAGCGTGTCGGTAGCGGGCCCGCGGGGTGAGCAGTTCTTC.

A few counts support this clone. The chain's CDR3 is CASSGPGFDNTEAFF. As DNA, the CDR3 is TGTGCCAGCAGTGGTCCCGGTTTTGATAACACTGAAGCTTTCTTT. V gene TRBV25-1 combines with J gene TRBJ1-1; no clear D. The germline V and J ends were trimmed by 4 bases and 2 bases, with 14 bases remaining between them. This CDR3 is 15 amino acids long. Germline V lookup: CDR1 MGHDK, CDR2 SYGVNS.

This clone was detected only a few times. The V and J genes are TRBV27 and TRBJ1-2; 9 positions match TRBD1. The CDR3 extends over 15 amino acids. Per germline, CDR1 MNHEY and CDR2 SMNVEV (reference sequence). V dropped 0 bases and J dropped 6; count of bases not matched to a gene: 5. The CDR3 region is CASSLSGTGFDGYTF. The CDR3 bases are TGTGCCAGCAGTTTATCAGGGACAGGGTTCGATGGCTACACCTTC.

The chain couples TRBV5-1 to TRBJ2-1, with 16 bases identical to TRBD2. The CDR3 covers 17 residues. Germline loops: CDR1 SGHRS, CDR2 YFSETQ. Trimming took 0 bases from V and 7 from J; bases not matched to a gene: 4. DNA for the CDR3: TGCGCCAGCAGCTTGGCCGGGACTAGCGGGGGGGCAAATGAGCAGTTCTTC. Its protein is CASSLAGTSGGANEQFF. Supplemented by reference TRBV5-1 and TRBJ2-1, the full variable domain reads KAGVTQTPRYLIKTRGQQVTLSCSPISGHRSVSWYQQTPGQGLQFLFEYFSETQRNKGNFPGRFSGRQFSNSRSEMNVSTLELGDSALYLCASSLAGTSGGANEQFFGPGTRLTVL.

The chain carries TRBV28 and TRBJ2-2; TRBD1 might be the D (6 bases). The CDR3 runs to 14 residues. V was clipped by 5 bases and J by 1 base, with 8 bases between them. CDR1 is MDHEN and CDR2 is SYDVKM in the germline V gene. The CDR3 region has the DNA TGTGCCAGCAGTAGGGGACAGAACACCGGGGAGCTGTTTTTT. It codes for CASSRGQNTGELFF.

The V call is TRBV6-5, the J call TRBJ2-7, with TRBD1 matching 7 bases. Trimming cost V 0 bases and J 2 bases; bases outside gene matches: 1. Germline CDR1 and CDR2: MNHEY and SVGAGI. There are 14 residues in the CDR3. CDR3: CASSYSGGTYEQYF. Written as DNA, the CDR3 is TGTGCCAGCAGTTACTCAGGGGGCACCTACGAGCAGTACTTC.